The T cell receptor (beta chain) under discussion was sequenced for a study of beta chain features in type 1 diabetes. Points on this clone: Its antigen is not identified.

There are 12 residues in the CDR3. Trimming took 6 bases from V and 4 from J; bases not matched to a gene: 2. The germline gives CDR1 MDHEN, CDR2 SYDVKM. Study conclusions and caveats: All four CD4+ subsets from Type 1 diabetes patients carried moderately but significantly shorter TCRB CDR3s. Equally in patients and controls, PCR might preferentially amplify shorter templates.

The investigators reverse transcribed all of the isolated RNA, so they sequenced expressed TCRB transcripts. Produced via immunoSEQ multiplex PCR; TCRdb's table is partial and in-frame only. Here the sample spans around 310,000 clones, roughly 9.6% being singletons. The source of this sequence is a woman aged 30 to 39 in good health. This chain uses TRBV28 with TRBJ1-2; 7 bases are shared with TRBD1. The sequencing input was naive CD4+ T cells from blood. CDR3 residues: CASRRTGYGYTF. The CDR3 coding sequence is TGTGCCAGCAGGCGGACAGGCTATGGCTACACCTTC.